Below are 20 T cell receptor beta chains sequenced from a single sample in a study of T-cell reconstitution after alpha-beta-depleted transplantation in children (dated by TCRdb to about 2016). Libraries were constructed by PCR. The sample was run on an Illumina HiSeq 2500. TCR library preparation used molecular barcoding, with unique molecular identifiers applied to normalize quantification of the TCRbeta repertoire. TCRdb trimmed the raw reads at Q25, called clones with MiXCR and kept productive beta chains. Rows matching on CDR3 protein sequence are summarized as one entry with the most common DNA and genes. For this sample the table gives hundreds of thousands of distinct CDR3 sequences, of which about 30% were detected only once. The biggest ten clones account for more than 2% of the sample. The sequencing here drew on PBMCs from the stem cell graft donor, taken from the stem cell graft. Receptor source: a human donor who donated a stem cell graft to a child with aplastic anemia.

The CDR3 protein is CASSRFSGGGSTEAFF. The CDR3 region has the DNA TGTGCCAGCAGCCGTTTCTCAGGGGGCGGGTCCACTGAAGCTTTCTTT. The gene calls are TRBV7-2 and TRBJ1-1, with TRBD1 identical over 8 bases. Germline CDR1 SGHTA, CDR2 FQGNSA. There are 16 residues in the CDR3. After removal of 5 bases from V and 4 bases from J, the junction contained 12 bases not matched to a gene.

There are a few counts of this clonotype. This chain connects TRBV12-3 or TRBV12-4 to TRBJ2-1; TRBD2 matches 8 bases. This CDR3 has 16 amino acids. Losses at the gene ends were 6 bases for V and 8 bases for J; bases not matched to a gene: 15. The CDR3 DNA is TGTGCCAGCAGCTCGGGGGGGGGCCTTAATCCCGATGAGCAGTTCTTC. This encodes CASSSGGGLNPDEQFF.

This rearrangement joins TRBV7-2 to TRBJ1-3; D uncertain. V gave up 0 bases and J gave up 0 bases, with 6 bases separating them. This CDR3 has 15 amino acids. Per the germline V gene, CDR1 is SGHTA and CDR2 is FQGNSA. The CDR3: CASSLASRSGNTIYF. The CDR3 nucleotides read TGTGCCAGCAGCTTAGCCTCCCGCTCTGGAAACACCATATATTTT.

This clonotype has just a few counts. The chain couples TRBV6-1 to TRBJ2-7; a possible D gene is TRBD2 (5 bases). This CDR3 is built from 16 residues. Looked up from germline, CDR1 is MNHNS and CDR2 is SASEGT. Trimming left V 6 bases short and J 0 bases short, with 18 bases between. In DNA form, the CDR3 reads TGTGCCAGCAGGACCTTTGGGCGGGCAAACTCCTACGAGCAGTACTTC. This gives the protein CASRTFGRANSYEQYF.

This clonotype appeared once. The chain carries TRBV12-3 or TRBV12-4 and TRBJ1-2; the match to TRBD1 covers 9 bases. Unmatched junction bases numbered 7, after V lost 2 bases and J lost 0 bases. The CDR3 length is 17 residues. The CDR3 region is CASSLNDRGFANYGYTF. CDR3 coding DNA: TGTGCCAGCAGTTTAAACGACAGGGGGTTCGCTAACTATGGCTACACCTTC.

The chain employs TRBV20-1 and TRBJ2-7; tentative D call: TRBD1 (6 bases). Trimming left V 6 bases short and J 1 base short, with 16 bases between. Germline V gene sequence: CDR1 DFQATT, CDR2 SNEGSKA (reference sequence). The CDR3 has 14 residues. CDR3 nucleotides: TGCAGTGCCCTTAACGGAGACAGGTCCTACGAGCAGTACTTC. It is translated as CSALNGDRSYEQYF.

This clonotype was found a few times. This rearrangement joins TRBV6-6 to TRBJ2-5; the D gene is possibly TRBD1 (5 bases). The CDR3 is made up of 13 amino acids. V lost 6 bases to trimming and J lost 5 bases, with 13 bases between them. Germline-derived CDR1 and CDR2 are MNHNY and SVGAGI (reference sequence). CDR3 nucleotide sequence: TGTGCCAGCAGGTCAGGGTCATCGGAGACCCAGTACTTC. Translation gives CASRSGSSETQYF.

The table lists this clonotype with a few counts. The chain uses TRBV30 and TRBJ2-5, with 10 bases aligning to TRBD2. The CDR3 runs 14 residues. V dropped 4 bases and J dropped 1; count of bases not matched to a gene: 3. Germline values: CDR1 GTSNPN, CDR2 SVGIG (reference sequence). DNA for the CDR3: TGTGCCTGGAATAGCGGGAGGTTCCAAGAGACCCAGTACTTC. Translation gives CAWNSGRFQETQYF. The full variable domain, its missing parts supplied by reference TRBV30 and TRBJ2-5, is SQTIHQWPATLVQPVGSPLSLECTVEGTSNPNLYWYRQAAGRGLQLLFYSVGIGQISSEVPQNLSASRPQDRQFILSSKKLLLSDSGFYLCAWNSGRFQETQYFGPGTRLLVL.

V is TRBV20-1 and J is TRBJ2-3; 7 bases line up with TRBD2. Germline V gene lookup returns CDR1 DFQATT and CDR2 SNEGSKA (reference sequence). This CDR3 is 14 amino acids long. With V trimmed by 7 bases and J by 0 bases, 7 bases remained unmatched. CDR3 DNA: TGCAGTGTAGCGGGTGGGGCTAGCACAGATACGCAGTATTTT. Translated: CSVAGGASTDTQYF.

The chain combines TRBV7-6 with TRBJ2-1; 11 bases line up with TRBD2. The V gene end was trimmed by 5 bases and the J gene end by 9 bases; junction bases not matched to a gene: 9. This CDR3 is 15 amino acids long. From germline, CDR1 is SGHVS and CDR2 FNYEAQ. CDR3 region: CASSITSGSTREQFF. The CDR3 DNA sequence: TGTGCCAGCAGCATTACTAGCGGGAGCACCCGTGAGCAGTTCTTC.

The genes are TRBV12-3 or TRBV12-4 and TRBJ2-7; D gene unclear. The CDR3 has 17 residues. The ends were cut back, 4 bases at V and 2 bases at J, with 21 bases in the middle. As DNA, the CDR3 is TGTGCCAGCAGTTCACCAGGCTTTGGGGTCCGCACCTACGAGCAGTACTTC. Translation: CASSSPGFGVRTYEQYF.

A few counts support this clonotype. The chain couples TRBV5-1 to TRBJ1-1, with D uncertain. Deletions cut 4 bases from V and 3 bases from J, with 10 bases between. This CDR3 spans 13 amino acids. Germline CDR1 and CDR2: SGHRS and YFSETQ. CDR3: CASSGPTYTEAFF. CDR3 sequence (DNA): TGCGCCAGCAGCGGTCCCACTTACACTGAAGCTTTCTTT.

This clonotype was observed a few times. This sequence joins TRBV4-3 and TRBJ2-3; the match to TRBD2 covers 12 bases. Germline V gene lookup returns CDR1 LGHNA and CDR2 YSLEER. Trimming took 0 bases from V and 4 from J; bases not matched to a gene: 8. The CDR3 runs 18 residues. The CDR3 sequence: CASSQDLTSGSRPDTQYF. CDR3 sequence (DNA): TGCGCCAGCAGCCAAGATCTGACTAGCGGGAGTCGGCCAGATACGCAGTATTTT.

This clonotype was counted between two and nine times. CDR3 residues: CASHPSGPYGYGYTF. The DNA for the CDR3 is TGTGCCAGCCACCCGTCAGGGCCTTATGGCTATGGCTACACCTTC. The V and J genes are TRBV27 and TRBJ1-2; D may be TRBD1 (5 bases). This CDR3 has 15 residues. Germline CDR1 MNHEY, CDR2 SMNVEV (reference sequence). Trimming pared 8 bases from V and 4 bases from J, leaving 20 bases between.

V and J are TRBV10-3 and TRBJ1-2; D not certain. Trimming took 0 bases from V and 8 from J, leaving 16 bases between them. This CDR3 comprises 15 residues. Looked up from germline, CDR1 is ENHRY and CDR2 is SYGVKD. The CDR3 here is CAISESRSAIGGYTF. CDR3 sequence (DNA): TGTGCCATCAGTGAGTCGAGGAGTGCCATCGGGGGCTACACCTTC.

The chain recombines TRBV6-2 or TRBV6-3 with TRBJ2-7; perhaps D is TRBD1 or TRBD2 (5 bases each). Germline V gene lookup returns CDR1 MNHEY and CDR2 SVGEGT. The CDR3 is made up of 14 amino acids. Trimming pared 4 bases from V and 4 bases from J, leaving 14 bases between. CDR3 DNA: TGTGCCAGCAGTTCGGCGGGTACAGGTTACGAGCAGTACTTC. Protein sequence: CASSSAGTGYEQYF.

This clonotype was detected only once. Given the absence of the conserved phenylalanine or tryptophan at the CDR3 end, a read error is likely. This chain uses TRBV27 with TRBJ2-1; no firm D call. CDR1 and CDR2 (germline): MNHEY, SMNVEV (reference sequence). CDR3 length: 13 residues. CDR3 DNA sequence: TGTGCCAGCAGTTTTAGAACCTACAGTGAGCAGTTCCTC. As protein: CASSFRTYSEQFL.

This clonotype was seen a few times. The V and J genes are TRBV7-3 and TRBJ1-1; D may be TRBD1 (5 bases). This CDR3 region has 16 residues. Per the germline V gene, CDR1 is SGHTA and CDR2 is FQGTGA. V was clipped by 1 base and J by 0 bases, with 12 bases between them. The CDR3 DNA is TGTGCCAGCAGCTTAATTTGGGGCGGCATGAACACTGAAGCTTTCTTT. Protein: CASSLIWGGMNTEAFF.

This clonotype was counted a few times. The CDR3 bases are TGTGCCAGCAGCTTGGCGGCGGCCCTTCAGCCCCAGCATTTT. Protein sequence: CASSLAAALQPQHF. J is TRBJ1-5 and V is TRBV5-6; no firm D call. Trimming left V 0 bases short and J 6 bases short, with 10 bases between. CDR1 is SGHDT and CDR2 is YYEEEE in the germline V gene. The CDR3 sequence is 14 residues long.

This clonotype was detected a few times. This chain links TRBV6-5 with TRBJ2-2, with 8 positions matching TRBD1. CDR1 and CDR2 from the germline V gene are MNHEY and SVGAGI. J gave up 4 bases and V 2 bases, and 3 bases lay outside the gene matches. This CDR3 has 15 amino acids. The CDR3 sequence: CASSYSTGGTGELFF. The CDR3 nucleotides read TGTGCCAGCAGTTACAGTACAGGGGGCACCGGGGAGCTGTTTTTT.